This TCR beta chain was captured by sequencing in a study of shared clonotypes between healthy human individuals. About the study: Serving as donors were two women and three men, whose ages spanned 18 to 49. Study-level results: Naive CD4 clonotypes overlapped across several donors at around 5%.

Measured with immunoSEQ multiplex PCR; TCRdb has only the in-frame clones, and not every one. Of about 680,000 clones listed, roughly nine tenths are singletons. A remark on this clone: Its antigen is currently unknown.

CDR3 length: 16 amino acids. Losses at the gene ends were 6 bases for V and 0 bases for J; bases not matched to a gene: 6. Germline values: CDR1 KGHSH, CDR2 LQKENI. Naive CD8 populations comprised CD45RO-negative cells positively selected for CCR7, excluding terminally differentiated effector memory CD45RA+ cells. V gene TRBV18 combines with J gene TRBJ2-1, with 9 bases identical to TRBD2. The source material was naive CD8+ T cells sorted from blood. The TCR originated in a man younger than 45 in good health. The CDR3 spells CASSLAGASSYNEQFF. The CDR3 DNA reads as TGTGCCAGCTCTTTAGCGGGAGCAAGCTCCTACAATGAGCAGTTCTTC.